This is a list of T cell receptor beta chains from one sample in a study of Graves' ophthalmopathy and Graves' hyperthyroidism. TCRdb re-called the multiplex PCR reads with MiXCR, one entry per CDR3 protein. The top ten clones hold approximately 39% of a sample with under 250,000 distinct CDR3 sequences, about 22% of them seen once. Sequenced material: peripheral blood. These receptors were collected from a woman between 45 and 60 years old with Graves' ophthalmopathy. The CDR3 runs from the conserved cysteine through the conserved F or W. The D gene is left open where the match is weak. Clone size is given for some rows only: seen once, a few or many times, or a class if the clone is expanded.

V gene	clone size	J gene	D gene	CDR3 DNA	CDR3 protein
TRBV7-8	few	TRBJ2-3	.	TGTGCCAGCAGCTTTCAGGATACGCAGTATTTT	CASSFQDTQYF
TRBV5-4	.	TRBJ2-2	TRBD1	TGTGCCAGCAGCTCGGCCACCGGGACAGGCTTCACCGGGGAGCTGTTTTTT	CASSSATGTGFTGELFF
TRBV12-3/TRBV12-4	many	TRBJ1-2	.	TGTGCCAGCAGTACGACCGGGGGCCCCGTTAGTGGGGGCTACACCTTC	CASSTTGGPVSGGYTF
TRBV2	many	TRBJ2-4	.	TGTGCCAGCGTTTTGCGCAGCGAAAACATTCAGTACTTC	CASVLRSENIQYF
TRBV11-2	many	TRBJ2-5	.	TGTGCCAGCACCTCTAGAAGGGCCAGCTCATGGCAAGAGACCCAGTACTTC	CASTSRRASSWQETQYF
TRBV28	many	TRBJ2-2	.	TGTGCCAGCAGTTTGAGGCTAGCGAACACCGGGGAGCTGTTTTTT	CASSLRLANTGELFF
TRBV30	many	TRBJ1-1	.	TGTGCCTGGAGTGTACGGTCCAGGGGAACTGAAGCTTTCTTT	CAWSVRSRGTEAFF
TRBV7-3	many	TRBJ2-2	.	TGTGCCAGCAGCGCAGGAACCGGGGAGCTGTTTTTT	CASSAGTGELFF
TRBV29-1	many	TRBJ2-4	TRBD2	TGCAGCGTTCGGCTAGCGGGAGGGCCTGGGGACATTCAGTACTTC	CSVRLAGGPGDIQYF
TRBV28	many	TRBJ2-7	.	TGTGCCAGCAGCGAGGGGAATGACTACGAGCAGTACTTC	CASSEGNDYEQYF
TRBV19	.	TRBJ2-5	TRBD1	TGTGCCACCCGGGACAGGGGTCAGACCCAGTACTTC	CATRDRGQTQYF
TRBV19	many	TRBJ2-7	.	TGTGCCAGTTCGGACACGGCGACCCGCGGCTACGAGCAGTACTTC	CASSDTATRGYEQYF
TRBV7-2	many	TRBJ1-2	TRBD1	TGTGCCAGCAGCTTAGCCCGGGACAGGGTTAACTATGGCTACACCTTC	CASSLARDRVNYGYTF
TRBV20-1	many	TRBJ2-7	.	TGCAGTGCTAGAGAAGGGGGGTGGGCCTACGAGCAGTACTTC	CSAREGGWAYEQYF
TRBV5-5	many	TRBJ1-2	.	TGTGCCAGCAGCTTGGCCCTCGGAGGGGAGCGTGGCTACACCTTC	CASSLALGGERGYTF
TRBV29-1	.	TRBJ2-7	.	TGCAGCGTTGAATCAGGGGACGAGCAGTACTTC	CSVESGDEQYF
TRBV6-2/TRBV6-3	many	TRBJ1-5	.	TGTGCCAGCAGTTACGTGGGGAGGGGTCAGCCCCAGCATTTT	CASSYVGRGQPQHF
TRBV29-1	.	TRBJ1-1	.	TGCAGCGTTGAACAGGACACTGAAGCTTTCTTT	CSVEQDTEAFF
TRBV9	many	TRBJ2-3	.	TGTGCCAGCAGCCGACAGGTCACTAGCACAGATACGCAGTATTTT	CASSRQVTSTDTQYF
TRBV5-1	many	TRBJ2-7	.	TGCGCCAGCAGCTTGGGACAGGGAGGTTCCGAGCAGTACTTC	CASSLGQGGSEQYF
TRBV18	few	TRBJ2-7	.	TGTGCCAGCTCTGAACTCCACGGCTCACCCCACTACGAGCAGTACTTC	CASSELHGSPHYEQYF
TRBV28	few	TRBJ2-7	.	TGTGCCAGCACCCCCCCTCTAGGAGGCGACGAGCAGTACTTC	CASTPPLGGDEQYF
TRBV6-1	.	TRBJ1-1	.	TGTGCCAGCACCCCACCCGGAAGGACTGAAGCTTTCTTT	CASTPPGRTEAFF
TRBV12-3/TRBV12-4	many	TRBJ2-2	.	TGTGCCAGTACGTGGGGCCCGAACACCGGGGAGCTGTTTTTT	CASTWGPNTGELFF
TRBV5-5	many	TRBJ1-1	.	TGTGCCAGCAGCTTGTATGGGCAGAACACTGAAGCTTTCTTT	CASSLYGQNTEAFF
TRBV6-1	.	TRBJ1-6	.	TGTGCCAGCTCCCGGGACTATGACAGTAATTCACCCCTCCACTTT	CASSRDYDSNSPLHF
TRBV11-2	once	TRBJ2-7	.	TGTGCCAGCAGTTCAGAGCGACTAGTTTTGGACGAGCAGTACTTC	CASSSERLVLDEQYF
TRBV20-1	many	TRBJ2-7	TRBD2	TGCAGTGCTAGACCCGAAAGCGGGGCATCCTACGAGCAGTACTTC	CSARPESGASYEQYF
TRBV10-1	many	TRBJ2-7	.	TGCGCCACCCCGGCCACGTCTACTTACGAGCAGTACTTC	CATPATSTYEQYF
TRBV29-1	.	TRBJ1-1	.	TGCAGCGTCGGATACATGAACACTGAAGCTTTCTTT	CSVGYMNTEAFF
TRBV2	.	TRBJ2-3	TRBD2	TGTGCCAGCAGGGAAGCGGGAGTTACAGATACGCAGTATTTT	CASREAGVTDTQYF
TRBV20-1	many	TRBJ1-1	.	TGCAGTGCGGCAATGAAACAGGGATTTGAAGCTTTCTTT	CSAAMKQGFEAFF
TRBV7-2	many	TRBJ2-7	.	TGTGCCAGCAGCTTAGCCAACACGGCCCTCAGGGACGAGCAGTACTTC	CASSLANTALRDEQYF
TRBV27	.	TRBJ2-1	.	TGTGCCAGCGGGCAGGGCGGCGATGAGCAGTTCTTC	CASGQGGDEQFF
TRBV12-3/TRBV12-4	.	TRBJ1-5	TRBD1	TGTGCCAGCAGATCCGGGACAGGGAGTTATCAGCCCCAGCATTTT	CASRSGTGSYQPQHF
TRBV28	many	TRBJ1-5	TRBD1	TGTGCCAGCAGCGCTTACGGGGTGACAGGGAACCAGCCCCAGCATTTT	CASSAYGVTGNQPQHF
TRBV7-7	.	TRBJ2-5	TRBD1	TGTGCTAGCAGCTTAGCCCGGACAGGGAGGGAGACCCAGTACTTC	CASSLARTGRETQYF
TRBV20-1	.	TRBJ2-7	TRBD2	TGCAGTGCTAGTTTCAGCGGGAGGGGGAACTACGAGCAGTACTTC	CSASFSGRGNYEQYF
TRBV12-5	many	TRBJ1-1	TRBD1	TGTGCTAGTGGTTTGGTACTATCAGGGCAGGGGGCCACTGAAGCTTTCTTT	CASGLVLSGQGATEAFF
TRBV2	.	TRBJ2-7	.	TGTGCCAGCAGTACCCTCGGACTCCCCTACGAGCAGTACTTC	CASSTLGLPYEQYF
TRBV28	few	TRBJ2-5	.	TGTGCCAGCAGTCGATCGGGGGCAGAGACCCAGTACTTC	CASSRSGAETQYF
TRBV11-2	many	TRBJ2-7	TRBD1	TGTGCCAGCAGCTTAACGGACAGGGCTAGGTACGAGCAGTACTTC	CASSLTDRARYEQYF
TRBV11-3	.	TRBJ2-5	TRBD1	TGTGCCAGCAGCTTAGATCTGATAGGCAGGGGGCAAGAGACCCAGTACTTC	CASSLDLIGRGQETQYF
TRBV12-5	many	TRBJ2-7	.	TGTGCTAGTGGTTTGGTACCCACGGTTCGGGCTTACGAGCAGTACTTC	CASGLVPTVRAYEQYF
TRBV7-9	.	TRBJ1-5	.	TGTGCCAGCAGCAGGGACGGGCGGGATAATCAGCCCCAGCATTTT	CASSRDGRDNQPQHF